Sequencing of this T cell receptor beta chain was carried out in a study of cytomegalovirus exposure and HLA in healthy donors (dated by TCRdb to 2016 to 2017). About the full investigation: In an earlier analysis of around 540 of the donors, 250 to 350 Gb of sequence data and 95 million to 130 million unique TCR beta sequences from 150 million to 200 million T cells were reported. An early release covering approximately 600 HLA-typed donors comprised roughly 300 gigabases of sequencing data and around 80 million unique TCR sequences. Of the roughly 420 genotyped donors, less than 85% were placed in the genetic ancestry cluster associated with self-reported Caucasian donors. The aim of the study was to test whether cataloging public T cell receptors could identify signatures of past pathogen exposure. The study profiled the T cell repertoires of 500 to 800 subjects by immunosequencing and related them to cytomegalovirus serostatus. In addition to the first cohort of roughly 700 subjects, a separate validation cohort of about 120 different subjects was used. To predict cytomegalovirus infection status, the study brought together high-throughput TCR immunosequencing, statistical association of individual TCRs with disease status, and machine learning. A later analysis re-analyzed previously published TCR beta repertoires from about 730 donors and added high-resolution HLA genotyping to study TCR occurrence patterns. Rather than using new phenotypic data, the later analysis identified candidate immune exposures from TCR beta sequences and from how often those sequences occurred across donors. An earlier analysis of 500 to 750 of the donors applied high-throughput TCR beta sequencing to assess whether each TCR beta V gene segment acted as functional or pseudogenic. Donor age, sex, ethnicity and CMV serostatus were compiled alongside the repertoire data. A later genetic analysis took genome-wide SNP genotypes for about 65% of the 666 donors and used that subset as a discovery cohort. All discovery cohort repertoires had been generated on a single sequencing platform. HLA typing included class I and class II loci at four-digit resolution. Typing coverage differed by locus: A, B, C, DRB1 and DQB1 were typed in roughly 620-640 donors, DQA1 in approximately 520, DPA1 in around 600, and DPB1 in 472. Roughly five DR-DQ haplotypes were treated as single units for association and clustering because of strong linkage in the cohort. On average, around 230,000 unique TCR beta nucleotide sequences were sequenced per donor among some 430 genotyped donors of the cohort, with roughly 18% of those sequences being non-productive. The investigation overall reported the following: Because counts were too low, approximately 15 rarely observed V segments, including chromosome 9 orphons, were excluded from the earlier analysis of around 640 of the donors. Because some donors lacked HLA typing at each locus, the association tests relied only on the typed subset. A later analysis reported that several top co-occurrence clusters appeared linked to parvovirus B19, influenza, CMV and Epstein-Barr virus. Most TCR sequences were seen in very few donors, while some public TCRs were found in many individuals. Immune exposure information for the cohort was limited to CMV serostatus. A cluster of highly shared sequence variants was judged likely to be a technical artifact of the sequencing pipeline. Presence/absence analyses assumed roughly uniform sequencing depth across donors, an assumption that may not hold. A later genetic analysis reported fewer N-insertions in productive TCRs among donors in an Asian-associated ancestry cluster than the roughly 720-donor mean. The classifier was reported to diagnose cytomegalovirus status with high specificity and sensitivity in both the original and validation cohorts. Correlated functional status among segregating V segments might reflect linkage disequilibrium, but an unknown experimental factor could not be ruled out. A later genetic analysis associated a missense DCLRE1C variant with V-gene and J-gene trimming of TCR beta chains, and an independent cohort replicated the association. In a later analysis, TCR association rates were found to vary across HLA loci, with the most associated TCRs seen for DRB1 alleles and the fewest for HLA-C alleles. The study listed 150 to 200 TCR beta chains as associated with cytomegalovirus. At a false discovery rate of 0.05, a later analysis linked 16,951 TCR beta sequences to specific HLA alleles. This cohort had only TCR beta chains sequenced, and the lack of alpha or paired-chain data limited which features could be detected. Compared with equally common non-associated chains, HLA-associated TCR beta chains in a later analysis were more clonally expanded and had lower generation probabilities. In an earlier analysis of 587 of the donors, most TCR beta V segments appeared in productive rearrangements about 87% or about 30% of the time, broadly matching IMGT annotations. In vitro tests confirmed that a few of the cytomegalovirus-associated TCR beta chains recognize cytomegalovirus antigens. The authors suggested that the approach could potentially be generalized to other disease states and immunological phenotypes. Some IMGT-functional V segments, including TRBV6-2 and TRBV6-3, could not be distinguished by the 87-base-pair reads and were therefore excluded. A later analysis found that most CMV-associated TCR beta chains appeared HLA-restricted, with HLA associations seemingly driven largely by CMV exposure. A further reported finding was that TCR beta sequences accurately predicted the HLA-A and HLA-B alleles for most subjects in the first cohort. When HLA alleles, especially DR and DQ, strongly co-occurred, TCR associations were difficult to assign to individual alleles.

In total, roughly 710 healthy bone marrow donors made up the cohort. Cohort members were all nominally healthy when sampled, although unrecorded immune exposures were likely present. The donor was CMV seropositive and was included in the group of 270 or so seropositive cohort members. A peripheral blood sample was collected from each donor, and TCR beta sequencing was performed on peripheral blood mononuclear cells. The Qiagen DNeasy Blood Extraction Kit was used to extract genomic DNA from the blood cell samples. Spanning cysteine to phenylalanine, the CDR3 consists of 11 amino acids. Here the CDR3 DNA is all that survives: 33 bases in frame from base 1. The germline V gene gives CDR1 as SGDLS and CDR2 as YYNGEE. V lost 6 bases and J lost 7 bases; the stretch between them is 10 bases long. The library was built by means of the immunoSEQ multiplex PCR assay. For the multiplex PCR, a mixture combining 60 forward primers for TCR Vbeta segments and 13 reverse primers for TCR Jbeta segments was used. Amplification of the CDR3 region of rearranged TCR beta genes was performed with a multiplex PCR assay on genomic DNA. On the Illumina HiSeq System, the amplified TCR beta libraries were sequenced as 87-base-pair reads. In the paper's pipeline: A later analysis tallied 70 million to 100 million unique TCR beta chains across the 650 to 750 repertoires, and approximately 11 million of those chains were shared by two or more donors. To remove PCR and sequencing errors, raw reads were error-corrected and collapsed into unique sequences using a nearest-neighbor algorithm that merged closely related sequences. V, D and J gene segments were assigned by aligning CDR3 sequences to IMGT reference sequences. Each retained sequence needed at least a six-nucleotide match to both a V gene segment and a J gene segment. Rearrangements were called productive when the CDR3 lacked stop codons and stayed in frame with V and J; all others were non-productive. CDR3 was defined by IMGT convention, running from the second conserved V-encoded cysteine to the conserved J-encoded phenylalanine. The earlier analysis of about 610 of the donors excluded any sequence lacking an unambiguous match to a single V gene segment. An earlier analysis of a few hundred of the donors classified V segments as functional when productive rearrangements were above 56.7% and as segregating when the standard deviation between donors was above 5%. A statistical classification framework was built to diagnose cytomegalovirus status from the catalog of TCR beta chain sequences. In a later analysis, V and J genes were assigned by comparing TCR nucleotide sequences against IMGT/GENE-DB human TR gene sequences. Using the TCRdist pipeline, a later analysis assigned CDR3 sequences along with most-parsimonious VDJ recombination scenarios. In a later analysis, each TCR beta chain was defined by its CDR3 amino acid sequence together with its V-gene family, and reads without a unique V-gene family were excluded. A later analysis removed 500 to 600 highly shared, low-generation-probability nucleotide sequences to deal with suspected cross-contamination and a sequencing artifact. A later analysis calculated a clonal expansion index for each public chain from normalized within-repertoire ranks of inferred template counts. Generation probabilities in a later analysis came from a VDJ recombination model fitted to out-of-frame rearrangements, and those results were checked against IGoR. In a later analysis, hypergeometric tests were used to score TCR-TCR, TCR-HLA and TCR-CMV co-occurrence, with a repertoire-size bias correction applied to TCR pairs. False discovery rates were estimated in a later analysis by permuting HLA or CMV assignments 20 times. In a later analysis, co-occurring TCRs were grouped using DBSCAN, with TCRdist sequence similarity added in when clustering inside HLA-allele-positive subsets. For co-occurrence clustering, repertoires with fewer than 30,000 or more than 120,000 public chains were excluded, along with several repertoires with anomalous nucleotide sharing. Sourced from immuneACCESS, this table was stored by TCRdb with only in-frame sequences that have V and J called. A share of the clones is absent; for the studies checked, an unresolved V gene accounts for under half, and the remainder has no known explanation. V, J and clone size derive from that table, while D and trimming were established from the DNA sequence. The sample contains under 200,000 clones, around 80% of them found a single time. The ten largest make up 1% of the sample.

A remark on this clone: It lacks a known antigen. Base-call qualities are not available, and no considerably larger clone is one nucleotide away.

This TCR derives from a woman aged 45-60 years in good health and CMV-seropositive. The V gene is TRBV9 and the J gene is TRBJ1-2; the D region possibly corresponds to TRBD1 (5 bases align). Sequencing used PBMCs. The DNA is as follows: TGTGCCAGCAACGGCGGGGGTGGCTACACCTTC. It encodes CASNGGGGYTF.